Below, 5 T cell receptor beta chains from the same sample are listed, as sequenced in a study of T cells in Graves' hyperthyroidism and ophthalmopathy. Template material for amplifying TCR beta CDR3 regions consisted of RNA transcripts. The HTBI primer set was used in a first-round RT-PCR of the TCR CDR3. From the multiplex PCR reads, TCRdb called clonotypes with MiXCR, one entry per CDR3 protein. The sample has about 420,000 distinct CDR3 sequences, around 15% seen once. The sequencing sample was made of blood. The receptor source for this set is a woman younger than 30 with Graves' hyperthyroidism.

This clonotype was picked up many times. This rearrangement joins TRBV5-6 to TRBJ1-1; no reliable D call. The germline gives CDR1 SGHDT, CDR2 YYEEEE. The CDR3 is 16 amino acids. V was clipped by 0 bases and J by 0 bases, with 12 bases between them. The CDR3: CASSLALGGMNTEAFF. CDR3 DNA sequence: TGTGCCAGCAGCTTGGCCTTGGGAGGGATGAACACTGAAGCTTTCTTT.

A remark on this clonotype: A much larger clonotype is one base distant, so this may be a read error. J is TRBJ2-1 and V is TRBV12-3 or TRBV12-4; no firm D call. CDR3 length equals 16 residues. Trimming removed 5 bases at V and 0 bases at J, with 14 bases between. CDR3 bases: TGTGCCAGCAGTAGATTAGTGGAAAGCTCCTACAATGAGCAGTTCTTC. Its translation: CASSRLVESSYNEQFF.

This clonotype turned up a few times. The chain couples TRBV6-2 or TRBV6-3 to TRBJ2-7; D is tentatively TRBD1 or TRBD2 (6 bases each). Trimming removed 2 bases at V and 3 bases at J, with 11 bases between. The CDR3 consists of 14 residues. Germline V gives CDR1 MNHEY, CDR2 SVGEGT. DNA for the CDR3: TGTGCCAGCAGTTACAAAGGGGGGATCTACGAGCAGTACTTC. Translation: CASSYKGGIYEQYF.

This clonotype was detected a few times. This chain's CDR3 is CASTSGQGGYEQYF. Written as DNA, the CDR3 is TGTGCCAGCACCTCGGGACAGGGGGGCTACGAGCAGTACTTC. The chain combines TRBV6-4 with TRBJ2-7, with TRBD1 identical over 11 bases. CDR1 is MRHNA and CDR2 is SNTAGT in the germline V gene. The CDR3 runs to 14 residues. The V and J ends lost 7 bases and 3 bases, in that order; junction bases with no gene match: 5.

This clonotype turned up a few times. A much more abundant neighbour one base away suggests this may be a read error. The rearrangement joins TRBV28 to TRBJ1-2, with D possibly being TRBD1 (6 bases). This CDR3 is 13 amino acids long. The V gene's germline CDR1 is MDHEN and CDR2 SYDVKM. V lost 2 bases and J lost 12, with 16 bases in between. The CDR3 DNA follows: TGTGCCAGCAGTTTACAGGGGTTCGTAGGCAACACCTTC. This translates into CASSLQGFVGNTF.